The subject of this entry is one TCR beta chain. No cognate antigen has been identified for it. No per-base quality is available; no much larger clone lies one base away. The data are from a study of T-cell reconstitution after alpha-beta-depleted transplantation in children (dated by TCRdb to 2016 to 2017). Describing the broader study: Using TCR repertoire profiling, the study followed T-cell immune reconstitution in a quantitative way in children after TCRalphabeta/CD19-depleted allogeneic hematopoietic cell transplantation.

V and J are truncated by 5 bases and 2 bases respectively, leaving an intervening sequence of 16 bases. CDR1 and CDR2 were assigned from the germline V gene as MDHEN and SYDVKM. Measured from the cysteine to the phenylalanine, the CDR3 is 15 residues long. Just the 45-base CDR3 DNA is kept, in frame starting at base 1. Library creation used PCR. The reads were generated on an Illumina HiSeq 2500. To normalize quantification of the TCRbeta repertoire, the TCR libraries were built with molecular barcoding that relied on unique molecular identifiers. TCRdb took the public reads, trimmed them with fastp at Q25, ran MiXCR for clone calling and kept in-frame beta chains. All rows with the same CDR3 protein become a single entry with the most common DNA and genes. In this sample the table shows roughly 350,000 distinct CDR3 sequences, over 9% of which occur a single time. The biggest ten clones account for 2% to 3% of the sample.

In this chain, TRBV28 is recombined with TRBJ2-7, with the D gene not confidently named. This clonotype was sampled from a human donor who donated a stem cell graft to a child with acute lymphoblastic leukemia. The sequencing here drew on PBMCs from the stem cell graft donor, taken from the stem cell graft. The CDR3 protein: CASSAPRAAAYEQYF. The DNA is TGTGCCAGCAGTGCCCCCCGAGCAGCCGCCTACGAGCAGTACTTC.